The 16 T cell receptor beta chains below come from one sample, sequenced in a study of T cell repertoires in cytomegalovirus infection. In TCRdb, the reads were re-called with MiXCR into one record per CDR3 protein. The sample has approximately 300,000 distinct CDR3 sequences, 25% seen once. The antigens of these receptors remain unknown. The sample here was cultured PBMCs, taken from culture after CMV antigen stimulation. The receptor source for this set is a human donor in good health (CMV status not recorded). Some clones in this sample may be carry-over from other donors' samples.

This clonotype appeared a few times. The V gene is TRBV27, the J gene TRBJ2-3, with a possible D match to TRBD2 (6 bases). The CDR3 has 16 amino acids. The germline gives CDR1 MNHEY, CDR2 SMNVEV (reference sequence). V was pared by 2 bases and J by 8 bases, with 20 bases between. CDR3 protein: CASSLNVAWREATQYF. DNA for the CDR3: TGTGCCAGCAGTTTAAATGTCGCGTGGCGGGAAGCTACGCAGTATTTT.

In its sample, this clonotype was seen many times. The CDR3 loop is CASSPAQGTGLNTEAFF. CDR3 in DNA: TGTGCCAGCTCACCAGCCCAAGGGACAGGCCTTAACACTGAAGCTTTCTTT. The chain couples TRBV18 to TRBJ1-1, with 8 bases aligning to TRBD1. The CDR3 runs to 17 residues. Germline V gene lookup returns CDR1 KGHSH and CDR2 LQKENI. Losses at the gene ends were 2 bases for V and 2 bases for J; bases not matched to a gene: 10.

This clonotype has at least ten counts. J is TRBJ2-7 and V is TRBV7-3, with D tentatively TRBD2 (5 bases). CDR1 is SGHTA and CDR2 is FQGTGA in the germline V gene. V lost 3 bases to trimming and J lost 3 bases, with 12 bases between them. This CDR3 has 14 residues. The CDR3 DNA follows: TGTGCCAGCAGCTTTGATCCTAGCAGCTACGAGCAGTACTTC. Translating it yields CASSFDPSSYEQYF.

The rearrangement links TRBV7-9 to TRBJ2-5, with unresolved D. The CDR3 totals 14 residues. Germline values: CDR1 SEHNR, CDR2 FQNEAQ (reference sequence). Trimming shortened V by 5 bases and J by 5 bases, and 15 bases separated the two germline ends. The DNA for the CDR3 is TGTGCCAGCAGCCAGGAAGTTAGTTGGGAGACCCAGTACTTC. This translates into CASSQEVSWETQYF.

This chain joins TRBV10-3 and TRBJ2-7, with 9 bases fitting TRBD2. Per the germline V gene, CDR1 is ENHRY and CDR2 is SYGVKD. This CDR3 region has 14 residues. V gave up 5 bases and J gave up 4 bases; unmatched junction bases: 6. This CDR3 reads CAISRREGTYEQYF. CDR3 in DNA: TGTGCCATCAGTCGGCGGGAGGGAACTTACGAGCAGTACTTC.

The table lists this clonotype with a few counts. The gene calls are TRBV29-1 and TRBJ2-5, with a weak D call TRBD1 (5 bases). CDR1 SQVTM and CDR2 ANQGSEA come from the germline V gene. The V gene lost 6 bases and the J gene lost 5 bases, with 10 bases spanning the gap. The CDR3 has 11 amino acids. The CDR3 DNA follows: TGCAGCGTAGCCAGGGATGAGACCCAGTACTTC. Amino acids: CSVARDETQYF.

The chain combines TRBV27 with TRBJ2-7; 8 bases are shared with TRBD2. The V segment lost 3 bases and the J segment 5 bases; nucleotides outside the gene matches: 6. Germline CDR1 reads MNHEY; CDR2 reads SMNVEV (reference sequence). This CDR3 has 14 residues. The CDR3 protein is CASSFGGRSNEQYF. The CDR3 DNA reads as TGTGCCAGCAGTTTCGGCGGGAGGAGCAACGAGCAGTACTTC.

This chain's CDR3 is CASSVDPPSGIYNEQFF. In nucleotides, the CDR3 is TGTGCCAGCAGCGTAGACCCGCCCAGCGGGATCTACAATGAGCAGTTCTTC. The rearrangement links TRBV9 to TRBJ2-1; TRBD2 aligns across 7 bases. This CDR3 spans 17 amino acids. The trim removed 0 bases at V and 3 bases at J, leaving 9 bases unmatched. Germline V gives CDR1 SGDLS, CDR2 YYNGEE.

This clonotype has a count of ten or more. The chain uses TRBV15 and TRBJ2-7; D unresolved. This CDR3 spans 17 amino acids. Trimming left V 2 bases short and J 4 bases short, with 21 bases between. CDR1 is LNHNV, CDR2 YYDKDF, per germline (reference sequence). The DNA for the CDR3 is TGTGCCACCAGCAGACCAACCCCCTACAGAGAAGATTACGAGCAGTACTTC. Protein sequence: CATSRPTPYREDYEQYF. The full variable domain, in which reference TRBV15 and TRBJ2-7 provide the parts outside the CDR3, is DAMVIQNPRYQVTQFGKPVTLSCSQTLNHNVMYWYQQKSSQAPKLLFHYYDKDFNNEADTPDNFQSRRPNTSFCFLDIRSPGLGDTAMYLCATSRPTPYREDYEQYFGPGTRLTVT.

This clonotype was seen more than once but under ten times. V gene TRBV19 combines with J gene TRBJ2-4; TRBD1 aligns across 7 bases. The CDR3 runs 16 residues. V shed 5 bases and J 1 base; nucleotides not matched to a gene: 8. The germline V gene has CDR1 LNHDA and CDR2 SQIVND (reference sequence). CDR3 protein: CASSDTGVWAKNIQYF. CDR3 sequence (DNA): TGTGCCAGTAGTGACACAGGGGTATGGGCCAAAAACATTCAGTACTTC.

The CDR3 nucleotides are TGTGCCAGTAGTATCGGGATAGGACCTGGAAACACCATATATTTT. This sequence encodes CASSIGIGPGNTIYF. V and J are TRBV19 and TRBJ1-3, with D uncertain. V lost 3 bases to trimming and J lost 2 bases, with 11 bases between them. Germline loops: CDR1 LNHDA, CDR2 SQIVND (reference sequence). This CDR3 comprises 15 residues.

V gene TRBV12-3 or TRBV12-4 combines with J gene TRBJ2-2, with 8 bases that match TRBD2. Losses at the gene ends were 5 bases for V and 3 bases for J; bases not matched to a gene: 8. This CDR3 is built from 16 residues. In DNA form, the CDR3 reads TGTGCCAGCAGTCCCTTCGGGGGGGCTCACACCGGGGAGCTGTTTTTT. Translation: CASSPFGGAHTGELFF.

CDR3 DNA sequence: TGTGCCAGTAGTATAGATGCCCAACAAGGGCCTAGGCAGTTCTTC. Residues: CASSIDAQQGPRQFF. V gene TRBV19 combines with J gene TRBJ2-1; the D is unclear. V was pared by 0 bases and J by 12 bases, with 18 bases between. The CDR3 extends over 15 amino acids. Germline CDR1 LNHDA, CDR2 SQIVND (reference sequence).

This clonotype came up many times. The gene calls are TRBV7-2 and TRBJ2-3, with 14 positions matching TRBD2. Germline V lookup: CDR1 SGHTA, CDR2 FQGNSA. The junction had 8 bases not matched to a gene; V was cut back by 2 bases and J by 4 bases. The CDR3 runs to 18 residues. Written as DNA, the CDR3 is TGTGCCAGCAGCTTATATGGGACTAGCGGGAGTGGCCCAGATACGCAGTATTTT. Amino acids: CASSLYGTSGSGPDTQYF. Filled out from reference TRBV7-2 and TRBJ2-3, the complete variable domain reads GAGVSQSPSNKVTEKGKDVELRCDPISGHTALYWYRQSLGQGLEFLIYFQGNSAPDKSGLPSDRFSAERTGGSVSTLTIQRTQQEDSAVYLCASSLYGTSGSGPDTQYFGPGTRLTVL.

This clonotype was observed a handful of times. Here the CDR3 DNA reads TGTGCCAGCAGTGCCTGGGAGGGAGGACGGAATGAGCAGTTCTTC. Translation gives CASSAWEGGRNEQFF. The chain uses TRBV2 and TRBJ2-1; 7 bases are a match to TRBD2. With V trimmed by 4 bases and J by 7 bases, 10 bases remained unmatched. This CDR3 is built from 15 residues. Looked up from germline, CDR1 is SNHLY and CDR2 is FYNNEI.

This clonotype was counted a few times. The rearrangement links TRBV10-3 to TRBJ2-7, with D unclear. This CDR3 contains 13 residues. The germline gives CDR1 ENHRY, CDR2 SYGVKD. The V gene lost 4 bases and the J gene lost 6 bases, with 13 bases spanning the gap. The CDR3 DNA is TGTGCCATCAGTGGTGAAAAGAGGTCCGAGCAGTACTTC. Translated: CAISGEKRSEQYF.